This entry lists 13 T cell receptor beta chains sequenced from one sample in a study of T cells in tuberculosis. Thawed, overnight-rested PBMC were stained with GMM-loaded CD1B tetramer, viability dye and anti-CD3, then sorted. CD1B tetramers were loaded with Rhodococcus equi-derived C32 glucose monomycolate. Assay: immunoSEQ multiplex PCR; the TCRdb copy retains only in-frame clones and omits some. This sample has about 58,000 clones, with approximately 91% found just once. Sequencing input: CD1b-GMM tetramer-negative cells sorted from PBMCs. The source is an adult woman with latent tuberculosis.

The V gene is TRBV29-1, the J gene TRBJ2-2; 9 bases agree with TRBD1. The J segment lost 8 bases and the V segment lost 2 bases, leaving 9 bases of the junction unmatched. Germline CDR1 and CDR2: SQVTM and ANQGSEA. The CDR3 runs 15 residues. CDR3 nucleotide sequence: TGCAGCGTTGAAACTCCGGGACAGGGCGGAGGGGAGCTGTTTTTT. It translates to CSVETPGQGGGELFF.

The chain combines TRBV6-5 with TRBJ2-5; no definite D call. Germline assignment: CDR1 MNHEY and CDR2 SVGAGI. Trimming removed 0 bases at V and 3 bases at J, with 11 bases between. This CDR3 has 15 residues. The CDR3 bases are TGTGCCAGCAGTTACTCCCGCAGACACAAAGAGACCCAGTACTTC. Translating it yields CASSYSRRHKETQYF.

The chain recombines TRBV5-1 with TRBJ2-7; 9 positions agree with TRBD1. Germline trimming cut 0 bases from V and 6 bases from J; bases unmatched to any gene: 4. Germline assignment: CDR1 SGHRS and CDR2 YFSETQ. This CDR3 region has 14 residues. This CDR3 reads CASSLAQGAREQYF. The DNA of the CDR3 is TGCGCCAGCAGCTTGGCACAGGGGGCCCGCGAGCAGTACTTC.

The CDR3 coding sequence is TGTGCCAGCAGCTATAACACAGGCACCGGGGAGCTGTTTTTT. Encoded protein: CASSYNTGTGELFF. The chain employs TRBV5-6 and TRBJ2-2, with a possible D match to TRBD1 (5 bases). The germline V and J ends were trimmed by 3 bases and 4 bases, with 10 bases remaining between them. Germline loops: CDR1 SGHDT, CDR2 YYEEEE. This CDR3 spans 14 amino acids.

This clone turned up a few times. This chain links TRBV19 with TRBJ2-2, with a tentative D call TRBD1 (5 bases). Trimming took 11 bases from V and 6 from J, leaving 13 bases between them. Germline-derived CDR1 and CDR2 are LNHDA and SQIVND (reference sequence). The CDR3 has 12 amino acids. CDR3 residues: CAVGQGPGELFF. The CDR3 DNA follows: TGTGCCGTCGGGCAGGGCCCCGGGGAGCTGTTTTTT. The full variable domain, completed using reference TRBV19 and TRBJ2-2, is DGGITQSPKYLFRKEGQNVTLSCEQNLNHDAMYWYRQDPGQGLRLIYYSQIVNDFQKGDIAEGYSVSREKKESFPLTVTSAQKNPTAFYLCAVGQGPGELFFGEGSRLTVL.

This clone was seen just once. The chain links TRBV4-2 to TRBJ2-2; D perhaps matches TRBD2 (5 bases). The CDR3 has 16 residues. V lost 0 bases to trimming and J lost 0 bases, with 8 bases between them. Germline values: CDR1 LGHNA, CDR2 YNFKEQ. The CDR3, as DNA: TGTGCCAGCAGCCAAGACGGGGTTTCGAACACCGGGGAGCTGTTTTTT. Encoded protein: CASSQDGVSNTGELFF.

The J gene is TRBJ1-2, the V gene TRBV5-4, with D uncertain. The germline V gene encodes CDR1 SGHNT and CDR2 YYREEE (reference sequence). The germline V and J ends were trimmed by 5 bases and 2 bases, with 13 bases remaining between them. The CDR3 sequence is 14 residues long. The CDR3 nucleotides are TGTGCCAGCAGTGCAAGCGTGAAGAACTATGGCTACACCTTC. Encoded protein: CASSASVKNYGYTF.

This chain links TRBV7-3 with TRBJ2-1; TRBD2 agrees at 14 bases. Unmatched junction bases numbered 3, after V lost 4 bases and J lost 10 bases. The CDR3 has 14 residues. Germline V gene sequence: CDR1 SGHTA, CDR2 FQGTGA. The CDR3 loop reads CASSSGLAGAEQFF. In DNA, the CDR3 is TGTGCCAGCAGCTCGGGACTAGCGGGAGCAGAGCAGTTCTTC.

This clone is termed medium-sized. The rearrangement links TRBV4-1 to TRBJ1-2, with D unresolved. The CDR3 has 14 amino acids. The germline gives CDR1 MGHRA, CDR2 YSYEKL. The germline V and J ends were trimmed by 0 bases and 3 bases, with 8 bases remaining between them. CDR3 sequence reads: CASSQDRAYYGYTF. The CDR3 DNA is TGCGCCAGCAGCCAAGATAGAGCGTACTATGGCTACACCTTC.

CDR3 sequence (DNA): TGTGCCAGCAGTTACCTCCGCGGGAGCGAGCAGTACTTC. Translation: CASSYLRGSEQYF. This chain connects TRBV6-5 to TRBJ2-7, with 7 bases identical to TRBD2. CDR3 length equals 13 residues. Germline CDR1 reads MNHEY; CDR2 reads SVGAGI. V dropped 2 bases and J dropped 6; count of bases not matched to a gene: 4.

J is TRBJ2-4 and V is TRBV2; 8 positions agree with TRBD2. CDR1 is SNHLY and CDR2 is FYNNEI in the germline V gene. J lost 0 bases, V lost 2 bases, and 21 bases had no gene match. The CDR3 loop spans 22 amino acids. The CDR3 nucleotides are TGTGCCAGCAGTGAACCGTTCTATTTTACGGGAGGACGGGAGGGAGCCAAAAACATTCAGTACTTC. Translating gives CASSEPFYFTGGREGAKNIQYF.

This chain uses TRBV5-1 with TRBJ2-5; 7 bases line up with TRBD1. V gave up 0 bases and J gave up 5 bases; unmatched junction bases: 10. The CDR3 contains 16 residues. Germline lookup yields CDR1 SGHRS and CDR2 YFSETQ. The chain's CDR3 is CASSLAGQALGETQYF. Written as DNA, the CDR3 is TGCGCCAGCAGCTTGGCTGGACAGGCCCTAGGGGAGACCCAGTACTTC.

J is TRBJ2-1 and V is TRBV7-3; 8 nucleotides align to TRBD2. In germline, CDR1 is SGHTA, CDR2 FQGTGA. Trimming took 5 bases from V and 6 from J; bases not matched to a gene: 9. This CDR3 has 15 residues. The chain's CDR3 is CASSPWVAGPNEQFF. The CDR3, as DNA: TGTGCCAGCAGCCCCTGGGTAGCGGGGCCCAATGAGCAGTTCTTC.